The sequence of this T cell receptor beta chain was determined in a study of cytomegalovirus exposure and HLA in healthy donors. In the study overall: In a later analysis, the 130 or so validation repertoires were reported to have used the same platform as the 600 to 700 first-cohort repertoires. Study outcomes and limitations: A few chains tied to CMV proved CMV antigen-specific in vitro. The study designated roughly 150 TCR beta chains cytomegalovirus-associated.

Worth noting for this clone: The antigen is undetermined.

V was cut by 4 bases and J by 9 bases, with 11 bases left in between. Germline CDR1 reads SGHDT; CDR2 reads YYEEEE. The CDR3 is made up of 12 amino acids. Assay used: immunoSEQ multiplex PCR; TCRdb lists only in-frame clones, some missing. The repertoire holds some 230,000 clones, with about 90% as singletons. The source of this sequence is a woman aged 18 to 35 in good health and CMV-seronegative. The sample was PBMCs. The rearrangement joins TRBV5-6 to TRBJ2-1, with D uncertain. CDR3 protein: CASSATGGEQFF. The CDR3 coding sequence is TGTGCCAGCAGCGCGACGGGTGGTGAGCAGTTCTTC.